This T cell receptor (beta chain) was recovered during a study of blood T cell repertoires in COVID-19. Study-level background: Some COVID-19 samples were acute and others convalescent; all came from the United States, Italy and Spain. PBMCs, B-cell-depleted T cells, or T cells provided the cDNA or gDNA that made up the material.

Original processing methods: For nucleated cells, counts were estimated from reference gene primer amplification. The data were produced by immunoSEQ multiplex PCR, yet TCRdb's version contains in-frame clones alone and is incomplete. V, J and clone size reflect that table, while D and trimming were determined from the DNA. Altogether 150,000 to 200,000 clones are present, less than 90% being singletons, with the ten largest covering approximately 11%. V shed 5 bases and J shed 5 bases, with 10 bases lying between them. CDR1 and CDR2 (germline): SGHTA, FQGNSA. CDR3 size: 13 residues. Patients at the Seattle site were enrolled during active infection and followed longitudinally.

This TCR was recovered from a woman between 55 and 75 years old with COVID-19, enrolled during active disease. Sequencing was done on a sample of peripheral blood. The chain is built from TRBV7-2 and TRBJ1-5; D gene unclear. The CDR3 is CASSRQTDQPQHF. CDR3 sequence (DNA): TGTGCCAGCAGCAGACAAACCGATCAGCCCCAGCATTTT.